This TCR beta chain was retrieved from a study of blood T cell repertoires in COVID-19. The data were produced by immunoSEQ multiplex PCR, yet TCRdb's version contains in-frame clones alone and is incomplete. The sample shows 170,000 or so clones, 83% of them seen only once. The CDR3 covers 14 residues. V lost 0 bases, J lost 6 bases, and 9 bases lay in between. Germline V gene data show CDR1 as GTSNPN and CDR2 as SVGIG (reference sequence). The sequencing input was peripheral blood. V and J are TRBV30 and TRBJ1-6; D remains unclear. This sequence originates from a woman in her 70s with COVID-19, enrolled during active disease. The CDR3 nucleotides read TGTGCCTGGAGTGTTGGGCAGATTAATTCACCCCTCCACTTT. This gives the protein CAWSVGQINSPLHF.